The present entry profiles one TCR beta chain with its context. The antigen this receptor binds is unknown. There are no base qualities to consult, and no much larger clone falls within one base. The data belong to a study of shared clonotypes between healthy human individuals (dated by TCRdb to about 2020). Regarding the research as a whole: Two women and a few men aged 18 to 49 years were included in the cohort. For each donor, CD4 naive and CD4 memory were each run on three plates, CD8 naive on two plates, and CD8 memory on one plate. The study deeply sequenced blood TCR repertoires of 5 or 6 healthy adults to estimate repertoire size and the extent of clonotype sharing between individuals. To increase sequencing depth and limit assay-specific biases, different laboratories used diverse techniques to prepare libraries and sequence TCR repertoires. Between about 0.9 and 9 billion PBMCs per donor were obtained by leukapheresis.

CD8 naive samples were obtained by positive selection for CCR7 among CD45RO-negative cells, yielding a CD45RA+CCR7+ population from which TemRA cells were excluded. Donors were healthy HIV-negative adults with no recently reported acute infections or vaccinations. Every donor was a Caucasian adult living in Nashville, Tennessee, USA. Blood was obtained by leukapheresis, after which PBMCs were separated by Ficoll-Histopaque density gradient centrifugation and cryopreserved in liquid nitrogen vapor phase. Purity and quantity of every magnetically sorted T cell population were checked by analytical flow cytometry. Genomic DNA was isolated from each sorted fraction and quantified by UV absorbance on a Nanodrop 2000c. CDR1 and CDR2 are drawn from the germline V gene: SGHRS, YFSETQ. The germline V and J ends show losses of 4 bases and 5 bases respectively, and no gene match explains 3 bases of the junction. The CDR3 starts with the cysteine, ends with the phenylalanine, and has 13 residues. Only the CDR3 region is kept as DNA, spanning 39 bases read in frame from base 1.

Using the deep immunoSEQ assay, multiplex PCR amplified TCR CDR3 regions from genomic DNA. Genomic DNA extracted from each cell subset was distributed evenly over all wells of several immunoSEQ 96-well plates, and each plate served as one replicate. For sorted subsets, about 200 ng genomic DNA, equal to approximately 30,000 T cell genomes, was loaded into each replicate PCR. Purified libraries were quantified with a Qubit 3.0 fluorometer, sized on a Bioanalyzer 2100, and re-quantified with the KAPA Library Quantification kit. A separate single-read 150-cycle Illumina NextSeq 550 flow cell was used to sequence each immunoSEQ 96-well plate. Concerning the study's data processing: Because the immunoSEQ output held only junctional sequences and lacked quality scores, the filtering could not match the filtering applied to full-length reads. To assign V/J genes and CDR3, sequences were annotated using PyIR, a Python wrapper for IgBLAST v1.9, with IMGT germline references. Reads were removed for weak V/J assignments (E-value above 1e-6), missing CDR3, stop codons, out-of-frame junctions, or ambiguous translated residues. V3J clonotypes were defined as sequences sharing an identical inferred V gene, J gene, and CDR3 amino acid sequence. The percentage overlap between two repertoires was calculated by dividing the number of shared unique clonotypes by the size of the smaller repertoire. Richness of each repertoire was evaluated using RTK rarefaction, the Chao1 estimator, and Recon v2.1 estimates of unobserved clonotypes. Generation probabilities were computed with OLGA for all TCRbeta clonotypes obtained by the gDNA method from a handful of donors. TCRdb mirrors the immuneACCESS table, restricted to in-frame sequences. Some clones are absent from its copies; in checked studies, under half trace to an unresolved V gene, and the reason for the others is unknown. From that table come the V and J calls and clone size; the DNA was used to work out D and trimming. This sample gives around 2.1 million clones in total; about 92% of them show up just once. The ten largest account for under 2% of the sample.

The investigation overall reported the following: Clonotypes shared by all four sorted-subset donors showed higher generation probabilities than non-shared clonotypes. Across a handful of donors, about 4.5% of naive CD4, roughly 3.4% of naive CD8, approximately 2.5% of memory CD4, and roughly 0.4% of memory CD8 clonotypes were shared. The small number of donors limited the genetic and exposure-history diversity represented. Sampling was restricted to blood, and TCR repertoires in tissue are likely to differ from TCR repertoires in blood. Larger estimated clonotype richness was generally found for naive subsets than for memory subsets. Rarefaction of sorted-subset datasets indicated incomplete sequencing despite the large sequencing depth. Based on pairwise subsampling, the degree of clonotype sharing among donors was expected to be affected by sequencing depth.

The receptor comes from a man in his late teens or twenties in good health. Some clones in this sample may be carry-over from other donors' samples. Input material: naive CD8+ T cells from PBMCs. The cell subset or site label, as the study defines it: CD45RA+CCR7+. The chain was built from TRBV5-1 and TRBJ2-7; 10 bases in between match TRBD1. The nucleotide sequence is given as TGCGCCAGCAGCATCGACAGGGGGCACGAGCAGTACTTC. This sequence encodes CASSIDRGHEQYF.